This T cell receptor beta chain was documented in a study of blood T cells in healthy people across ages. V lost 3 bases and J 6 bases, leaving 10 bases between the germline ends. This CDR3 is 12 amino acids long. Germline V gene lookup returns CDR1 DFQATT and CDR2 SNEGSKA (reference sequence). Whole-study results and caveats: In older individuals, TCR beta diversity per million T cells was lower, falling roughly linearly with age.

This clonotype was detected ten times or more. Antigen: not known. Together with a sample-barcoded 5' primer, a J-beta primer mix was included in a second PCR lasting about 7 to 12 cycles. TCRdb independently ran MiXCR on the 5' RACE reads; one entry per CDR3 protein. The sample contains 500,000 to 700,000 distinct CDR3 sequences, roughly 30% of which appear only once. The chain combines TRBV20-1 with TRBJ2-3; the D gene is possibly TRBD2 (5 bases). The TCR was taken from an elderly woman in good health. Sequencing used blood. The CDR3 spells CSASIRGDTQYF. CDR3 DNA: TGCAGTGCTAGCATTCGGGGTGATACGCAGTATTTT.